The clone carrying this T cell receptor (beta chain) occurred a few times. Its antigen is unidentified. CDR3 length equals 16 residues. Deletions cut 0 bases from V and 4 bases from J, with 19 bases between. Germline CDR1 is SQVTM and CDR2 is ANQGSEA. Sequenced material consisted of expressed TCRB transcripts (all of the isolated RNA was reverse transcribed). Assay: immunoSEQ multiplex PCR; the TCRdb copy retains only in-frame clones and omits some. Of 600,000 or so clones listed, over 11% are singletons. The sample belongs to a study of beta chain features in type 1 diabetes. Study outcomes and limitations: TCRB CDR3 length was moderately but significantly reduced in all four CD4+ subsets of Type 1 diabetes patients. A closer apparent resemblance between naive, central memory and Treg TCRB repertoires was seen in patients than in healthy donors.

The source material was naive CD4+ T cells from blood. V gene TRBV29-1 combines with J gene TRBJ2-7, with D hard to call. This receptor was identified in a young man with type 1 diabetes. CDR3 sequence reads: CSVEEGQKHGGYEQYF. CDR3 nucleotides: TGCAGCGTTGAAGAAGGGCAAAAGCATGGTGGGTACGAGCAGTACTTC.